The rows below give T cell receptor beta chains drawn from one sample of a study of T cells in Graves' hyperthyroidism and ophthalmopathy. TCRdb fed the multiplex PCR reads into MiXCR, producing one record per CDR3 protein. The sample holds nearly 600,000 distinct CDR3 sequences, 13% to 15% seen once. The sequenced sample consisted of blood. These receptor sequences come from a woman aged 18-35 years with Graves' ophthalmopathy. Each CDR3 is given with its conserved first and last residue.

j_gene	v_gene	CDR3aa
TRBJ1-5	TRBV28	CASSLTNQPQHF
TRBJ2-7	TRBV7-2	CASSRTSGRVLEQYF
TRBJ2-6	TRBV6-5	CASSYQRTGANVLTF
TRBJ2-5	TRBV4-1	CASSRRLAGDRETQYF
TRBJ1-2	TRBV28	CASSAPGQGAYGYTF
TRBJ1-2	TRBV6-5	CASSYSQGGGYTF
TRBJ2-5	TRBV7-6	CASSIYYRGREYF
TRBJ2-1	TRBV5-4	CASSLQGAREQFF
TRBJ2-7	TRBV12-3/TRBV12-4	CASSPGTGPYEQYF
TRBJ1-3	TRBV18	CASSPLGTRSSGNTIYF
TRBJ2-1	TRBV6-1	CASSSLDRVDNEQFF
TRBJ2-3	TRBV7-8	CASTPDTDTQYF
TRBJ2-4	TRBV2	CASSDPSDSRRTKNIQYF
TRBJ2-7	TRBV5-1	CASSWGLAGSGQYF
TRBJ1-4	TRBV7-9	CASRRVGNSEKLFF
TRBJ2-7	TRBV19	CASMRGTGPLPYEQYF
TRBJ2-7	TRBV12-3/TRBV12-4	CASSFRDRGPSSYEQYF
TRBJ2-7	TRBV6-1	CASGLTGQYEQYF
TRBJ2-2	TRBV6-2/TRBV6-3	CASTPPLRETGELFF
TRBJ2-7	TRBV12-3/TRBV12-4	CASSKNGGSYEQYF
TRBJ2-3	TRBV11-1	CASSLAAKDTQYF
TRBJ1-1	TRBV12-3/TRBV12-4	CASSWRRAEAFF
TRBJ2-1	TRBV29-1	CSEGLAGSSYNEQFF
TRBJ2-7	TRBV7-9	CASSSPRAQYEQYF
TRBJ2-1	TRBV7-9	CASSTTSDEQFF
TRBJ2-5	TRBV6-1	CASEKSWTGGLPGTQYF
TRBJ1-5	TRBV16	CASSLLGIDSNQPQHF